Each of the 15 T cell receptor beta chains below was sequenced from the same sample in a study of blood T cell repertoires in COVID-19. The data were produced by immunoSEQ multiplex PCR, yet TCRdb's version contains in-frame clones alone and is incomplete. The profile shows some 140,000 clones, about 89% of them singletons. The sequenced sample was peripheral blood. All receptors come from a man aged 50-59 years with active COVID-19.

The chain employs TRBV13 and TRBJ2-1; tentatively, D is TRBD2 (7 bases). V lost 0 bases and J lost 0, with 9 bases in between. CDR3 length: 16 amino acids. Germline CDR1 is PRHDT and CDR2 is FYEKMQ (reference sequence). Written as DNA, the CDR3 is TGTGCCAGCAGCTTAGGTGGGGGGGCCTCCTACAATGAGCAGTTCTTC. As protein: CASSLGGGASYNEQFF.

The genes are TRBV15 and TRBJ1-1; maybe TRBD1 (6 bases). Germline loops: CDR1 LNHNV, CDR2 YYDKDF (reference sequence). CDR3 length equals 17 residues. Trimming pared 0 bases from V and 4 bases from J, leaving 18 bases between. The CDR3 bases are TGTGCCACCAGCAGAGATTCAGAAGGGGGTTGGGGCACTGAAGCTTTCTTT. Protein product: CATSRDSEGGWGTEAFF.

The genes are TRBV21-1 and TRBJ1-2. TRBV21-1 has pseudogene status. The CDR3 covers 12 residues. The CDR3 loop reads CASSAHSGGYTF. The CDR3 DNA sequence: TGTGCCAGCAGCGCCCACAGCGGCGGCTACACCTTC.

The chain recombines TRBV5-5 with TRBJ1-1; D possibly corresponds to TRBD1 (5 bases). CDR3 length equals 15 residues. The V gene lost 2 bases and the J gene lost 2 bases, with 13 bases spanning the gap. The germline gives CDR1 SGHKS, CDR2 YYEKEE (reference sequence). The DNA for the CDR3 is TGTGCCAGCAGCTTCCTGGCGGGGGGAAACACTGAAGCTTTCTTT. Its protein is CASSFLAGGNTEAFF.

This clone occurred once. The rearrangement joins TRBV9 to TRBJ2-3; 8 nucleotides agree with TRBD2. The CDR3 consists of 15 residues. V gave up 3 bases and J gave up 2 bases; unmatched junction bases: 5. Germline V gene sequence: CDR1 SGDLS, CDR2 YYNGEE. The CDR3 DNA follows: TGTGCCAGCAGCGCCGGGGGGGCCCTCACAGATACGCAGTATTTT. The encoded protein is CASSAGGALTDTQYF.

The chain is built from TRBV7-9 and TRBJ2-1; 7 nucleotides align to TRBD1. Looked up from germline, CDR1 is SEHNR and CDR2 is FQNEAQ (reference sequence). V lost 5 bases, J lost 6 bases, and 10 bases stayed unmatched. The CDR3 loop spans 15 amino acids. CDR3 sequence: CASSLPRTGSNEQFF. In nucleotides, the CDR3 is TGTGCCAGCAGCCTCCCTAGGACAGGATCCAATGAGCAGTTCTTC. Drawing the rest from reference TRBV7-9 and TRBJ2-1, the complete variable domain is DTGVSQNPRHKITKRGQNVTFRCDPISEHNRLYWYRQTLGQGPEFLTYFQNEAQLEKSRLLSDRFSAERPKGSFSTLEIQRTEQGDSAMYLCASSLPRTGSNEQFFGPGTRLTVL.

The V gene is TRBV5-4, the J gene TRBJ2-5; TRBD1 matches 8 bases. Trimming at V came to 1 base and at J to 5 bases, leaving 7 bases not matched to a gene. The germline V gene has CDR1 SGHNT and CDR2 YYREEE (reference sequence). There are 15 residues in the CDR3. In DNA form, the CDR3 reads TGTGCCAGCAGCTTGTCAGGGGGCGCCCGGGAGACCCAGTACTTC. Amino acid sequence: CASSLSGGARETQYF.

This chain joins TRBV7-9 and TRBJ2-1; 9 bases are a match to TRBD2. The CDR3 has 18 residues. V was clipped by 5 bases and J by 0 bases; unmatched bases: 11. The V gene's germline CDR1 is SEHNR and CDR2 FQNEAQ (reference sequence). The CDR3 is CASSPGSGGDRSYNEQFF. CDR3 nucleotide sequence: TGTGCCAGCAGCCCCGGTAGCGGGGGAGACCGCTCCTACAATGAGCAGTTCTTC.

The CDR3 spells CASSSGRGDTEAFF. For the CDR3, the DNA is TGTGCCAGCAGCTCAGGACGGGGGGACACTGAAGCTTTCTTT. The chain employs TRBV5-4 and TRBJ1-1; possible D gene TRBD1, 5 bases. The ends were cut back, 3 bases at V and 3 bases at J, with 12 bases in the middle. The CDR3 is 14 residues long. Germline V CDR1 and CDR2: SGHNT, YYREEE (reference sequence).

This sequence joins TRBV4-1 and TRBJ1-4; the D is unclear. The V gene's germline CDR1 is MGHRA and CDR2 YSYEKL. CDR3 length: 15 amino acids. Trimming pared 2 bases from V and 4 bases from J, leaving 11 bases between. CDR3 sequence reads: CASSQPFRGNEKLFF. CDR3 bases: TGCGCCAGCAGCCAACCTTTCCGCGGTAATGAAAAACTGTTTTTT.

The chain recombines TRBV25-1 with TRBJ1-1; TRBD1 might be the D (5 bases). The CDR3 loop spans 14 amino acids. Trimming removed 7 bases from V and 0 bases from J, with 12 bases in between. Germline values: CDR1 MGHDK, CDR2 SYGVNS. The CDR3 loop is CASNPGKMNTEAFF. The CDR3 DNA is TGTGCCAGCAACCCAGGGAAAATGAACACTGAAGCTTTCTTT.

The genes are TRBV4-2 and TRBJ1-2; no firm D call. Germline V CDR1 and CDR2: LGHNA, YNFKEQ. The CDR3 totals 15 residues. With 2 bases removed from V and 4 bases from J, the gap between germline ends came to 14 bases. In DNA form, the CDR3 reads TGTGCCAGCAGCCAATCGGGAGGGTCGGGCTATGGCTACACCTTC. Residues: CASSQSGGSGYGYTF.

The chain recombines TRBV19 with TRBJ1-2, with TRBD1 identical over 8 bases. CDR3 size: 18 residues. V lost 6 bases to trimming and J lost 4 bases; unmatched junction nucleotides: 19. CDR1 and CDR2 from the germline V gene are LNHDA and SQIVND (reference sequence). This CDR3 is CASRRRPGQDAFVYGYTF. The DNA for the CDR3 is TGTGCCAGTAGACGACGACCGGGACAGGATGCATTTGTCTATGGCTACACCTTC.

The count of this clone is one. This sample also contains other DNA sequences that code for the same CDR3. The V and J genes are TRBV11-3 and TRBJ1-2; D gene uncertain. Germline CDR1 is SGHNT and CDR2 is YENEEA. Trimming took 2 bases from V and 4 from J, leaving 23 bases between them. The CDR3 loop spans 18 amino acids. The CDR3 sequence: CASSLKGTPRRGIYGYTF. CDR3 coding DNA: TGTGCCAGCAGCTTAAAAGGCACCCCCCGCAGAGGAATCTATGGCTACACCTTC. Complete variable domain (other parts from reference TRBV11-3 and TRBJ1-2): EAGVVQSPRYKIIEKKQPVAFWCNPISGHNTLYWYLQNLGQGPELLIRYENEEAVDDSQLPKDRFSAERLKGVDSTLKIQPAELGDSAVYLCASSLKGTPRRGIYGYTFGSGTRLTVV.

The CDR3 sequence is CSVVLSGGTDTQYF. The CDR3 DNA follows: TGCAGCGTTGTTCTTAGCGGGGGGACAGATACGCAGTATTTT. The chain has TRBV29-1 and TRBJ2-3, with 10 bases identical to TRBD2. The length of the CDR3 is 14 residues. Germline V gene lookup returns CDR1 SQVTM and CDR2 ANQGSEA. The J segment lost 3 bases and the V segment lost 4 bases, leaving 4 bases of the junction unmatched.